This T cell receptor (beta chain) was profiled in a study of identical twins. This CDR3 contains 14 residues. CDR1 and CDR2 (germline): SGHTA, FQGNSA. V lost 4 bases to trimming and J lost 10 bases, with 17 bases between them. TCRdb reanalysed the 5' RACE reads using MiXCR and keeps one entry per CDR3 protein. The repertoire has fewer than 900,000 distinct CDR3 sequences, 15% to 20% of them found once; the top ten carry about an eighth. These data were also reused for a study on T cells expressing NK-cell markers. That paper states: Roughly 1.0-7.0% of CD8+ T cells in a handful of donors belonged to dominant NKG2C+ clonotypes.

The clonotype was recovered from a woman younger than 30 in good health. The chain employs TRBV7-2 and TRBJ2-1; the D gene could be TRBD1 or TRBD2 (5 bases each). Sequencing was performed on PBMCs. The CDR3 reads CASSSDRDVKEQFF. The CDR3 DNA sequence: TGTGCCAGCAGCTCCGACCGGGACGTGAAAGAGCAGTTCTTC.